This T cell receptor beta chain was profiled in a study of T cells in Graves' hyperthyroidism and ophthalmopathy. This clonotype showed up many times. Its specificity is unknown. V was trimmed by 3 bases and J by 0 bases, leaving 15 bases between them. Looked up from germline, CDR1 is KGHSH and CDR2 is LQKENI. This CDR3 has 17 amino acids. RNA transcripts were the template for amplifying TCR beta CDR3 regions. First-round RT-PCR with HTBI primers amplified the TCR CDR3 region. TCRdb re-derived calls from the multiplex PCR reads in MiXCR, one entry per CDR3 protein. The sample lists fewer than 650,000 distinct CDR3 sequences, 14% seen once, with over 11% in the top ten. Study-level findings and limits: Ophthalmopathy and stable hyperthyroidism were separated by a 13 V-J model.

Patients aged 18 to 65 had newly diagnosed hyperthyroidism that had lasted under 2 months. Each diagnosis drew on symptoms, thyroxine, TRAb, thyroid ultrasound and orbital computed tomography findings. The PBMCs had their origin in around 10 ml of fresh peripheral blood. The clonotype comes from a middle-aged woman with Graves' hyperthyroidism. The genes are TRBV18 and TRBJ2-1; a possible D gene is TRBD1 (6 bases). The sequencing sample was made of blood. CDR3 sequence: CASSPATGPHSYNEQFF. Here the CDR3 DNA reads TGTGCCAGCTCACCTGCGACAGGACCCCACTCCTACAATGAGCAGTTCTTC.